A selection of T cell receptor beta chains follows, all from one sample in a study of Graves' ophthalmopathy and Graves' hyperthyroidism. MiXCR was run by TCRdb on the multiplex PCR reads, yielding one entry per CDR3 protein. The data contain around 600,000 distinct CDR3 sequences, roughly 39% of them singletons. Sample: peripheral blood. These receptors came from an adult man with Graves' ophthalmopathy. Both conserved end residues are part of each CDR3.

v_call: TRBV7-8; cdr3_aa: CASSASDSGYEQYF
v_call: TRBV2; cdr3_aa: CASSGRGRQETQYF
v_call: TRBV5-7; cdr3_aa: CASSLRVTGANGYTF
v_call: TRBV7-2; cdr3_aa: CASSLSSSGELFF
v_call: TRBV12-5; cdr3_aa: CASGLGIGNTEAFF
v_call: TRBV7-6; cdr3_aa: CASSLAPTGWGNQPQHF
v_call: TRBV5-5; cdr3_aa: CASSFNSGELFF
v_call: TRBV29-1; cdr3_aa: CSAGVSYEQYF
v_call: TRBV6-6; cdr3_aa: CASSYSGGGNTEAFF
v_call: TRBV29-1; cdr3_aa: CSVGLAGGTEAFF
v_call: TRBV2; cdr3_aa: CASSVQSFYEQYF
v_call: TRBV5-1; cdr3_aa: CASSTGMSYYEQYF
v_call: TRBV18; cdr3_aa: CASSPSQDLYGYTF
v_call: TRBV7-2; cdr3_aa: CACVPGGAGWNGYTF
v_call: TRBV12-3/TRBV12-4; cdr3_aa: CASSTVPGNTEAFF
v_call: TRBV9; cdr3_aa: CASSVGTGGYTF
v_call: TRBV19; cdr3_aa: CASSKRATLEGAQHF
v_call: TRBV10-3; cdr3_aa: CAVSREGRQETQYF
v_call: TRBV20-1; cdr3_aa: CSARENPGLATNTGELFF
v_call: TRBV4-1; cdr3_aa: CASSQDRAVYSPQHF
v_call: TRBV12-3/TRBV12-4; cdr3_aa: CASSLWAGGRTGELFF
v_call: TRBV11-2; cdr3_aa: CASRLYPGQQETQYF
v_call: TRBV6-5; cdr3_aa: CASSYRSHTYGYTF
v_call: TRBV7-6; cdr3_aa: CASSMGRHGEQFF
v_call: TRBV20-1; cdr3_aa: CSAGQGDTNEKLFF
v_call: TRBV7-9; cdr3_aa: CATTGTRSGELYF
v_call: TRBV15; cdr3_aa: CASLDKTGYTF
v_call: TRBV30; cdr3_aa: CAYRDLGSPLHF
v_call: TRBV19; cdr3_aa: CASSTGGTEYEQYF
v_call: TRBV19; cdr3_aa: CASMAQGNSPLHF
v_call: TRBV11-2; cdr3_aa: CASRRLAEDEQFF
v_call: TRBV7-8; cdr3_aa: CASSTGTGGEQYF
v_call: TRBV15; cdr3_aa: CATSRDRRTYEQYF